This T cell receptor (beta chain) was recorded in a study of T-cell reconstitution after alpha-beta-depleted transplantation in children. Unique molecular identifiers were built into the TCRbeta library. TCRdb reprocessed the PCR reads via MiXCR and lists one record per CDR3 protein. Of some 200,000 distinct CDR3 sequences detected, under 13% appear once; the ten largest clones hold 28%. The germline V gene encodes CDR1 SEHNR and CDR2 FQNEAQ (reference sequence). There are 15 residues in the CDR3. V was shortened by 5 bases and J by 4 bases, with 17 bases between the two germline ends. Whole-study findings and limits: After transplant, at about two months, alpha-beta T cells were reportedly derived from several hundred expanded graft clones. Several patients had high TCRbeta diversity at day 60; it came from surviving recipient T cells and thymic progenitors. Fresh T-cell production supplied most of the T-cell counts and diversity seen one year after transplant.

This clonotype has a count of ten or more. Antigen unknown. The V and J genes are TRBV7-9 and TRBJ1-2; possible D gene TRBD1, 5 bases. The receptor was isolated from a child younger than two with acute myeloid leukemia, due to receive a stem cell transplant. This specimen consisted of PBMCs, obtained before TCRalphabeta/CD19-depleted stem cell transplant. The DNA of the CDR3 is TGTGCCAGCAGCCCCAGGGCGGACTCAAGCTATGGCTACACCTTC. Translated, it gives CASSPRADSSYGYTF.